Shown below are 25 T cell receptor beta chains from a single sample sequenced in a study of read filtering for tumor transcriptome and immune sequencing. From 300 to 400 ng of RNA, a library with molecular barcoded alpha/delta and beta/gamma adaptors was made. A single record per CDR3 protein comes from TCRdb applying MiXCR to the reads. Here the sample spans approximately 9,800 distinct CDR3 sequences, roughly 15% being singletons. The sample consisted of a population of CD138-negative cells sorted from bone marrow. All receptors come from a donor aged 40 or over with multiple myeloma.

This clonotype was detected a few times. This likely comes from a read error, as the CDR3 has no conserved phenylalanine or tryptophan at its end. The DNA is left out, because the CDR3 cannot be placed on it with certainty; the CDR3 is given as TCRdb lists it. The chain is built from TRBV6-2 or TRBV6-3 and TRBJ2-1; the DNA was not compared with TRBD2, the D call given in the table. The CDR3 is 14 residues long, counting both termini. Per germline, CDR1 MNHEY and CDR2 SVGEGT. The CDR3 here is CATAGTSGYNEQLY.

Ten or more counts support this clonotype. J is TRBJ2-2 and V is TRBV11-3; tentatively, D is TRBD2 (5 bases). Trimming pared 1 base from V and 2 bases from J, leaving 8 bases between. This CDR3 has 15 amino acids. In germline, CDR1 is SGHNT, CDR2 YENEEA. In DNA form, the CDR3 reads TGTGCCAGCAGCTTAGGAGGGAGAAACACCGGGGAGCTGTTTTTT. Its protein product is CASSLGGRNTGELFF.

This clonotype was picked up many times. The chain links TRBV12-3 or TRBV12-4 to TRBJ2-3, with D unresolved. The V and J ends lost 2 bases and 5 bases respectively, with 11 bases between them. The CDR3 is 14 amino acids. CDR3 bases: TGTGCCAGCAGTTTACCCCCTCTTGGAGATACGCAGTATTTT. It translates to CASSLPPLGDTQYF.

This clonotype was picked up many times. CDR3 amino acids: CASSRGTGPSNQPQHF. The CDR3 nucleotides read TGTGCCAGCAGCCGAGGGACAGGGCCCAGCAATCAGCCCCAGCATTTT. The genes are TRBV7-9 and TRBJ1-5, with TRBD1 matching 9 bases. The CDR3 consists of 16 residues. Germline V gives CDR1 SEHNR, CDR2 FQNEAQ (reference sequence). J lost 1 base, V lost 5 bases, and 6 bases had no gene match.

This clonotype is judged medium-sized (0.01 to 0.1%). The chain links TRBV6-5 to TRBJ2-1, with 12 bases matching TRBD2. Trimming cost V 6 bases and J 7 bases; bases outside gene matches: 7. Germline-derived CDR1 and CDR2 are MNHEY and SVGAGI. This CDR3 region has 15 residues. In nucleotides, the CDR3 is TGTGCCAGCAGCCTACGGACTAGCGGGGTAAATGAGCAGTTCTTC. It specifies CASSLRTSGVNEQFF.

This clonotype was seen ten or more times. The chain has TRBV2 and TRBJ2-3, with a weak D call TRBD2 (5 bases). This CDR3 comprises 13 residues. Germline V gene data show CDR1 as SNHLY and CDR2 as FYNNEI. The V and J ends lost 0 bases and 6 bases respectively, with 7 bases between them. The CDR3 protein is CASSEAPGDTQYF. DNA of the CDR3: TGTGCCAGCAGTGAAGCGCCGGGGGATACGCAGTATTTT. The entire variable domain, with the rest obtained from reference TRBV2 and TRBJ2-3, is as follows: EPEVTQTPSHQVTQMGQEVILRCVPISNHLYFYWYRQILGQKVEFLVSFYNNEISEKSEIFDDQFSVERPDGSNFTLKIRSTKLEDSAMYFCASSEAPGDTQYFGPGTRLTVL.

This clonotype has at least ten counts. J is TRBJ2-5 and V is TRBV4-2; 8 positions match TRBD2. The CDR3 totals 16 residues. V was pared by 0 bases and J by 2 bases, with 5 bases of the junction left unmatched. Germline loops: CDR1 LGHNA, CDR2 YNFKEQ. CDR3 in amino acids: CASSQDLSGGQETQYF. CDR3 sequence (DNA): TGTGCCAGCAGCCAAGATTTGAGCGGGGGACAAGAGACCCAGTACTTC.

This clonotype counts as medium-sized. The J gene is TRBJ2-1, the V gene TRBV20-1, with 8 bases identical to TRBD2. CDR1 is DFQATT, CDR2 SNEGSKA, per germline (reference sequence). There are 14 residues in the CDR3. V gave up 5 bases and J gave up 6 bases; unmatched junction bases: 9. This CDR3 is CSAESGLEGNEQFF. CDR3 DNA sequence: TGCAGTGCTGAATCGGGACTAGAGGGCAATGAGCAGTTCTTC.

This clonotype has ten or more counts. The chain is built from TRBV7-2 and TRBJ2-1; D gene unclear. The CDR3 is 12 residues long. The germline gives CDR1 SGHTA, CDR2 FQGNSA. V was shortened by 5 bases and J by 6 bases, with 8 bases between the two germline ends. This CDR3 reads CASSRYGNEQFF. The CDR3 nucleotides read TGTGCCAGCAGCCGATACGGCAATGAGCAGTTCTTC.

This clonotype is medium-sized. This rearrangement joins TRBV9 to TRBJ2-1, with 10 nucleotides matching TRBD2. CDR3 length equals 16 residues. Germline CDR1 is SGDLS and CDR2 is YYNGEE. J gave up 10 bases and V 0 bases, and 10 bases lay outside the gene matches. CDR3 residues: CASSVVGSGGAGEQFF. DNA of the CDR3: TGTGCCAGCAGCGTAGTGGGGAGCGGGGGGGCTGGCGAGCAGTTCTTC.

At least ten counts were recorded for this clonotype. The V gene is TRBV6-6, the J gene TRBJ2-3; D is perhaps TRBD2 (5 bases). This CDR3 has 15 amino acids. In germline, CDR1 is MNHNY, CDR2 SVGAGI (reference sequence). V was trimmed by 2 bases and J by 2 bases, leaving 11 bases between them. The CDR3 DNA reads TGTGCCAGCAGTTACACTAGGCCCCCCACAGATACGCAGTATTTT. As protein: CASSYTRPPTDTQYF.

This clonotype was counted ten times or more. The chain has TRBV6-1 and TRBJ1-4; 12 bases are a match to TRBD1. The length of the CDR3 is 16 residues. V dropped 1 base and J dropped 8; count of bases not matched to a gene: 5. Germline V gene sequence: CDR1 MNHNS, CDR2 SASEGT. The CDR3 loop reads CASSEVSGTGGEKLFF. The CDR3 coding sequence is TGTGCCAGCAGTGAAGTCTCCGGGACAGGGGGCGAAAAACTGTTTTTT.

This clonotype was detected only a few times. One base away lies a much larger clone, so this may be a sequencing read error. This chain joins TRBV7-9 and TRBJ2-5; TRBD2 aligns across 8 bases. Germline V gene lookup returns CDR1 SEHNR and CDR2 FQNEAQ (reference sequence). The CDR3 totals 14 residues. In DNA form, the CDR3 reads TGTGCCAGCAGCTTACGGGGGGGCCAAGAGACCCAGCACTTC. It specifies CASSLRGGQETQHF.

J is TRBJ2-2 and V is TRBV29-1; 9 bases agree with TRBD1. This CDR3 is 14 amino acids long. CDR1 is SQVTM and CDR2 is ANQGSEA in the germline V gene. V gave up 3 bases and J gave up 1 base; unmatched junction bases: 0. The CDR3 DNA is TGCAGCGTTGAGGACAGGGGGAACACCGGGGAGCTGTTTTTT. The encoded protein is CSVEDRGNTGELFF.

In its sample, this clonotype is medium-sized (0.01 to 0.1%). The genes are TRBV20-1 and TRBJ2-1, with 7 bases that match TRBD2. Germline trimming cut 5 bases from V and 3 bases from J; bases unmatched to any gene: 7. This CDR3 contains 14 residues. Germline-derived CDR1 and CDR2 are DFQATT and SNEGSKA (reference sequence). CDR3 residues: CSAPAGEGYNEQFF. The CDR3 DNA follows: TGCAGTGCTCCTGCGGGAGAAGGCTACAATGAGCAGTTCTTC.

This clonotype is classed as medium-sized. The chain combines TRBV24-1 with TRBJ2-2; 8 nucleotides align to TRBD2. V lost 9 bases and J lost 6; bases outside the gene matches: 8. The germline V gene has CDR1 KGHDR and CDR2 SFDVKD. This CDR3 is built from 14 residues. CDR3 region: CATEGTRVAGELFF. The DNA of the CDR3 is TGTGCCACCGAGGGGACTAGAGTGGCCGGGGAGCTGTTTTTT.

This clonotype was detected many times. CDR3 sequence reads: CASSAARGVTEAFF. CDR3 nucleotide sequence: TGTGCCAGCAGCGCTGCCCGGGGGGTCACTGAAGCTTTCTTT. This chain uses TRBV11-2 with TRBJ1-1, with D possibly TRBD1 on 5 matching bases. Germline V gives CDR1 SGHAT, CDR2 FQNNGV. V lost 5 bases to trimming and J lost 4 bases, with 14 bases between them. The CDR3 is 14 residues long. The complete variable domain, with remaining parts taken from reference TRBV11-2 and TRBJ1-1, reads EAGVAQSPRYKIIEKRQSVAFWCNPISGHATLYWYQQILGQGPKLLIQFQNNGVVDDSQLPKDRFSAERLKGVDSTLKIQPAKLEDSAVYLCASSAARGVTEAFFGQGTRLTVV.

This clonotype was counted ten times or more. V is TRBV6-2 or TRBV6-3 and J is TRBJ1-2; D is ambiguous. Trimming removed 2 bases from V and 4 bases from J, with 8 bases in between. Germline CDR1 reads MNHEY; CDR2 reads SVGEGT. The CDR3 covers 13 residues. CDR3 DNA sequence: TGTGCCAGCAGTTACAACACCCGCTATGGCTACACCTTC. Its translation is CASSYNTRYGYTF.

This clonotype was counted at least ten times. The CDR3 is CSVVMNTEAFF. The CDR3 nucleotides are TGCAGCGTTGTTATGAACACTGAAGCTTTCTTT. V and J are TRBV29-1 and TRBJ1-1, with unresolved D. V lost 4 bases, J lost 0 bases, and 3 bases lay in between. Germline-derived CDR1 and CDR2 are SQVTM and ANQGSEA. The CDR3 is made up of 11 amino acids.

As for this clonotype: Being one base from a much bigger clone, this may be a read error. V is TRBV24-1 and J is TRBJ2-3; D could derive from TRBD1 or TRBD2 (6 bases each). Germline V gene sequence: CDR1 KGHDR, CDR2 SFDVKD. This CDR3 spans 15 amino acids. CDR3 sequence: CASSFRGRWTDTQYF. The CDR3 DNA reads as TGTGCCTCCAGCTTTCGGGGGCGCTGGACAGATACGCAGTATTTT.

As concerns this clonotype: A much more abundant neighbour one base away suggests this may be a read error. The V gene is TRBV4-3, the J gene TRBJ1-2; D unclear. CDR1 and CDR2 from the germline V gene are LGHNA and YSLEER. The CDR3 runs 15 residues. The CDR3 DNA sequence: TGCGCCAGCAGCCAAGGGTCAGCGGGAGGCTATGTCTACACCTTC. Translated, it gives CASSQGSAGGYVYTF.

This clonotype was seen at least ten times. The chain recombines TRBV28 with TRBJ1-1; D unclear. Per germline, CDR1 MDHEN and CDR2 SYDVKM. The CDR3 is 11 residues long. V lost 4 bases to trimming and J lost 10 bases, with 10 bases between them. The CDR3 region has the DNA TGTGCCAGCAGTTCCCTGACTCGAGCTTTCTTT. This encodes CASSSLTRAFF.

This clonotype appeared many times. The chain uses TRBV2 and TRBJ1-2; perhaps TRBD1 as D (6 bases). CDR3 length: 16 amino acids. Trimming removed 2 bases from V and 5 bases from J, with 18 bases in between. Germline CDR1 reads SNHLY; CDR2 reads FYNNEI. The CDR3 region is CASSEWGSGVPYGYTF. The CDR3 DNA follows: TGTGCCAGCAGTGAATGGGGGTCAGGGGTACCTTATGGCTACACCTTC.

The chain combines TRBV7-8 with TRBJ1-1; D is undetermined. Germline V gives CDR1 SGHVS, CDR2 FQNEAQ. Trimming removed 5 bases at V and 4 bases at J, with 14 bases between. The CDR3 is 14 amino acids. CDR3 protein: CASSPEIYPTEAFF. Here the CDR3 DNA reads TGTGCCAGCAGCCCCGAGATCTACCCCACTGAAGCTTTCTTT. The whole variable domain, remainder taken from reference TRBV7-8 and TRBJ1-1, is GAGVSQSPRYKVAKRGQDVALRCDPISGHVSLFWYQQALGQGPEFLTYFQNEAQLDKSGLPSDRFFAERPEGSVSTLKIQRTQQEDSAVYLCASSPEIYPTEAFFGQGTRLTVV.

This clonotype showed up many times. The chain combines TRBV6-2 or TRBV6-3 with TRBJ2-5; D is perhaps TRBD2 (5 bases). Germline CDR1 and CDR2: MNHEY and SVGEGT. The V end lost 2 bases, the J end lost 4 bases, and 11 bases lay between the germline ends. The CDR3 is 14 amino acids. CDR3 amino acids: CASSYDLAAETQYF. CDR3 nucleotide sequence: TGTGCCAGCAGTTACGACCTAGCCGCAGAGACCCAGTACTTC.